The rows below give T cell receptor beta chains drawn from one sample of a study of T cells in Graves' hyperthyroidism and ophthalmopathy. TCRdb called the multiplex PCR reads again in MiXCR, with one record for every CDR3 protein. The table records 550,000 to 700,000 distinct CDR3 sequences, around 45% of them present only once. The sample was peripheral blood or thyroid tissue (not recorded which). These receptors were collected from an adult woman with Graves' disease, either hyperthyroidism or ophthalmopathy (not recorded which). CDR3s include the opening cysteine and the closing phenylalanine or tryptophan. A D gene is named only where the DNA matches it firmly. For some rows the clone size is stated as once, few or many, or as a class when expanded; others skip it.

D gene,V gene,J gene,clone size,CDR3 protein,CDR3 DNA
-,TRBV7-2,TRBJ1-2,-,CASSLGPFNYGYTF,TGTGCCAGCAGCCTCGGACCATTTAACTATGGCTACACCTTC
TRBD2,TRBV5-1,TRBJ2-5,-,CASSLDVAGRETQYF,TGCGCCAGCAGCTTGGACGTAGCGGGAAGAGAGACCCAGTACTTC
-,TRBV7-2,TRBJ2-2,-,CASSLGAGLMLFF,TGTGCCAGCAGCTTAGGTGCCGGGTTAATGCTGTTTTTT
-,TRBV10-3,TRBJ1-1,few,CAISEEGGITEAFF,TGTGCCATCAGTGAGGAGGGTGGGATCACTGAAGCTTTCTTT
-,TRBV10-2,TRBJ1-4,-,CASSGHATSEKLFF,TGCGCCAGCAGTGGACACGCGACTAGTGAAAAACTGTTTTTT
-,TRBV15,TRBJ2-7,-,CATRGGVEQYF,TGTGCCACAAGGGGTGGGGTCGAGCAGTACTTC
-,TRBV7-8,TRBJ2-5,-,CASSFLTQYF,TGTGCCAGCAGCTTCTTGACGCAGTACTTC
-,TRBV10-3,TRBJ1-4,-,CAISDGFWMAEDTTNEKLFF,TGTGCCATCAGTGACGGCTTCTGGATGGCCGAAGACACAACTAATGAAAAACTGTTTTTT
-,TRBV10-2,TRBJ1-5,-,CACSETGESQPQHF,TGCGCCTGCAGTGAGACGGGGGAGTCCCAGCCCCAGCACTTT
TRBD1,TRBV20-1,TRBJ2-7,many,CSASQTGSQYEQYF,TGCAGTGCTAGTCAGACAGGGTCACAGTACGAGCAGTACTTC
-,TRBV7-9,TRBJ1-1,many,CASSTRQRAEAFF,TGTGCCAGCAGCACTCGACAGAGGGCTGAAGCTTTCTTT
-,TRBV7-9,TRBJ1-2,-,CASSQELTDYGYTF,TGTGCCAGCAGCCAAGAGCTAACAGACTATGGCTACACCTTC
TRBD2,TRBV10-2,TRBJ2-7,many,CASSEVLAGGTSYEQYF,TGCGCCAGCAGTGAAGTACTAGCGGGAGGGACCTCCTACGAGCAGTACTTC
-,TRBV5-6,TRBJ2-7,many,CASSVGQQGMSSYEQYF,TGTGCCAGCAGCGTAGGACAACAGGGTATGAGCTCCTACGAGCAGTACTTC
-,TRBV5-8,TRBJ1-6,many,CASSSNNSPLHF,TGTGCCAGCAGCTCAAATAATTCACCCCTCCACTTT
TRBD2,TRBV5-5,TRBJ2-5,many,CASSSGLAGAETQYF,TGTGCCAGCAGCTCGGGACTAGCGGGAGCAGAGACCCAGTACTTC
-,TRBV28,TRBJ2-5,many,CASSLPHGEETQYF,TGTGCCAGCAGCCTCCCGCACGGGGAAGAGACCCAGTACTTC
-,TRBV5-1,TRBJ2-7,-,CASSLGLGGAISYEQYF,TGCGCCAGCAGCTTGGGATTGGGGGGCGCAATCTCCTACGAGCAGTACTTC
-,TRBV19,TRBJ2-6,-,CASIEDPGANVLTF,TGTGCCAGTATAGAGGACCCTGGGGCCAACGTCCTGACTTTC
TRBD1,TRBV7-9,TRBJ2-7,many,CASSRTGSSYEQYF,TGTGCCAGCAGTAGGACAGGGAGCTCCTACGAGCAGTACTTC
TRBD2,TRBV20-1,TRBJ2-5,-,CSARALSGSETQYF,TGCAGTGCTAGAGCCCTAAGCGGGAGTGAGACCCAGTACTTC
TRBD2,TRBV10-3,TRBJ2-5,-,CAIKRGEGQPQYF,TGTGCCATCAAGCGGGGGGAAGGTCAGCCCCAGTACTTC
TRBD1,TRBV9,TRBJ1-1,-,CASSSSGQGWEAFF,TGTGCCAGCAGCTCCAGCGGACAGGGATGGGAAGCTTTCTTT
-,TRBV4-1,TRBJ2-5,few,CASSHKKVGPDIVWETQYF,TGCGCCAGCAGCCACAAAAAAGTGGGTCCGGATATAGTATGGGAGACCCAGTACTTC
-,TRBV11-2,TRBJ2-7,many,CASSLEAGKYEQYF,TGTGCCAGCAGCTTAGAAGCTGGGAAGTACGAGCAGTACTTC
TRBD1,TRBV24-1,TRBJ1-5,-,CATSDSGTGSNQPQHF,TGTGCCACCAGTGATTCCGGGACAGGGAGCAATCAGCCCCAGCATTTT
-,TRBV20-1,TRBJ2-2,-,CSARPYRAPNTGELFF,TGCAGTGCTAGACCCTACAGGGCCCCGAACACCGGGGAGCTGTTTTTT
TRBD1,TRBV7-2,TRBJ1-2,once,CASSLVTGLNYGYTF,TGTGCCAGCAGCTTAGTGACAGGGTTGAACTATGGCTACACCTTC
-,TRBV19,TRBJ1-2,many,CASSIGPIGYTF,TGTGCCAGTAGTATAGGTCCCATTGGCTACACCTTC
TRBD2,TRBV20-1,TRBJ2-1,-,CSARGTSGRLYNEQFF,TGCAGTGCTAGAGGAACTAGCGGCAGACTCTACAATGAGCAGTTCTTC
TRBD1,TRBV27,TRBJ1-1,-,CASSLRGDRVSTEAFF,TGTGCCAGCAGTTTGCGAGGGGACAGGGTGAGCACTGAAGCTTTCTTT
-,TRBV2,TRBJ1-5,-,CASSADRNSNQPQHF,TGTGCCAGCAGTGCTGACCGGAATAGCAATCAGCCCCAGCATTTT
-,TRBV10-3,TRBJ1-5,-,CATKLAGFGNQPQHF,TGTGCCACAAAACTTGCAGGGTTTGGCAATCAGCCCCAGCATTTT
-,TRBV7-9,TRBJ1-2,many,CASSPVGSYTF,TGTGCCAGCAGCCCCGTCGGTAGCTACACCTTC
TRBD2,TRBV2,TRBJ2-7,-,CASSTSGSQYF,TGTGCCAGCAGTACTAGCGGGAGCCAGTACTTC
-,TRBV5-4,TRBJ2-5,-,CASSLQGMMETQYF,TGTGCCAGCAGCTTGCAGGGGATGATGGAGACCCAGTACTTC
TRBD1,TRBV29-1,TRBJ2-7,-,CSVEGLGQTYEQYF,TGCAGCGTTGAAGGGTTGGGACAGACTTACGAGCAGTACTTC
-,TRBV7-9,TRBJ1-6,once,CASSLNNPPLHF,TGTGCCAGCAGCTTAAACAATCCACCCCTCCACTTT
-,TRBV7-9,TRBJ2-2,many,CAITQLAGELFF,TGTGCCATCACACAGCTAGCTGGGGAGCTGTTTTTT
-,TRBV15,TRBJ1-2,-,CATSRGGDGSYGYTF,TGTGCCACCAGCAGAGGGGGGGACGGAAGCTATGGCTACACCTTC
-,TRBV7-3,TRBJ2-2,-,CASPDRSNTGELFF,TGTGCCAGCCCCGACAGGAGTAACACCGGGGAGCTGTTTTTT
TRBD1,TRBV5-1,TRBJ1-1,-,CASSLEGQGLGTEAFF,TGCGCCAGCAGCTTGGAGGGACAGGGGTTGGGCACTGAAGCTTTCTTT
-,TRBV25-1,TRBJ1-1,many,CASSIGGLGTEAFF,TGTGCCAGCAGCATAGGGGGGCTGGGCACTGAAGCTTTCTTT
-,TRBV20-1,TRBJ2-7,-,CSARVQLPPGEQYF,TGCAGTGCTAGAGTTCAGCTACCCCCCGGCGAGCAGTACTTC
-,TRBV20-1,TRBJ2-5,-,CSARDWGETQYF,TGCAGTGCTAGAGATTGGGGTGAGACCCAGTACTTC
TRBD1,TRBV4-1,TRBJ2-5,many,CASSQLGQGQVAQYF,TGCGCCAGCAGCCAACTGGGACAGGGGCAGGTGGCCCAGTACTTC
TRBD1,TRBV5-1,TRBJ1-6,-,CASSFRTGIGSPLHF,TGCGCCAGCAGCTTTAGGACAGGGATCGGTTCACCCCTCCACTTT
-,TRBV6-4,TRBJ1-5,many,CASSEAGGSNQPQHF,TGTGCCAGCAGTGAAGCGGGAGGTAGCAATCAGCCCCAGCATTTT
-,TRBV18,TRBJ1-5,-,CASSPDWNQPQHF,TGTGCCAGCTCACCGGACTGGAATCAGCCCCAGCATTTT
-,TRBV5-1,TRBJ1-5,many,CASSLGGNNEPQHF,TGCGCCAGCAGCTTGGGGGGGAACAACGAGCCCCAGCATTTT
TRBD1,TRBV15,TRBJ1-1,-,CATSKDHGDSRTEAFF,TGTGCCACCAGCAAAGACCATGGGGACAGTAGGACTGAAGCTTTCTTT
TRBD1,TRBV5-1,TRBJ1-2,-,CASSPGTGDSSYTF,TGCGCCAGCAGCCCCGGGACAGGGGACTCTTCGTACACCTTC
-,TRBV28,TRBJ1-5,-,CASSLRTQGNNQPQHF,TGTGCCAGCAGTCTACGTACTCAGGGTAACAATCAGCCCCAGCATTTT
-,TRBV7-3,TRBJ1-6,many,CVSSRASGSPLHF,TGTGTCAGCAGCCGGGCCTCTGGTTCACCCCTCCACTTT
-,TRBV11-2,TRBJ1-1,-,CASSAKSGRSKAFF,TGTGCCAGCAGCGCAAAATCCGGGAGGAGCAAAGCTTTCTTT
TRBD1,TRBV2,TRBJ2-7,-,CASSFSGQGNWEQYF,TGTGCCAGCAGTTTTTCTGGACAGGGGAATTGGGAGCAGTACTTC